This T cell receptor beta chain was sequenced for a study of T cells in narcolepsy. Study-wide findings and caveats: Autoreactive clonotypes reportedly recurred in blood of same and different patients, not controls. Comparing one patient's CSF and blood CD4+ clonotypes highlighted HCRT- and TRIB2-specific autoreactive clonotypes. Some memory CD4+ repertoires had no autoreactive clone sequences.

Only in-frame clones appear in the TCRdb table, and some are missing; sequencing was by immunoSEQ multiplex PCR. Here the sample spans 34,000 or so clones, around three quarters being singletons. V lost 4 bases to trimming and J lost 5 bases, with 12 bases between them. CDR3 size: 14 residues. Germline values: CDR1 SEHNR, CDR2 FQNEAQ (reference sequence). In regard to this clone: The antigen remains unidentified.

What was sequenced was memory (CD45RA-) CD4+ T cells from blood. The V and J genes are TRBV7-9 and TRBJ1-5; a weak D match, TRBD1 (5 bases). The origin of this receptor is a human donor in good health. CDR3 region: CASSYDSSHQPQHF. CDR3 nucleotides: TGTGCCAGCAGCTACGACAGTTCGCATCAGCCCCAGCATTTT.